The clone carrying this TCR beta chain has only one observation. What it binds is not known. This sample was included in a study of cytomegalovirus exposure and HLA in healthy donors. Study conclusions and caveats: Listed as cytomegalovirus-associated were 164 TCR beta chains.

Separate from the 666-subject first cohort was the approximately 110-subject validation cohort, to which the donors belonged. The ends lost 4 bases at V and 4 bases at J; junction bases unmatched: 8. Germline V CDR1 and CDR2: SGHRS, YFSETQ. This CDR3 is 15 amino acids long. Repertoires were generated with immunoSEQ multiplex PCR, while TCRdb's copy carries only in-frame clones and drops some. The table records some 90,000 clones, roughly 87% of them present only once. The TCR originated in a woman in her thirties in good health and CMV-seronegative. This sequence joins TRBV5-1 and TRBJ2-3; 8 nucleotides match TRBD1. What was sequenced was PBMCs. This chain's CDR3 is CASSRTGTGPDTQYF. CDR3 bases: TGCGCCAGCAGCCGAACCGGGACAGGACCAGATACGCAGTATTTT.